Sequencing of this TCR beta chain was carried out in a study of beta chain features in type 1 diabetes. The CDR3 consists of 12 residues. The V end lost 5 bases, the J end lost 4 bases, and 8 bases lay between the germline ends. Per germline, CDR1 SGHAT and CDR2 FQNNGV. Expressed TCRB transcripts were sequenced because the entire RNA isolate underwent reverse transcription. Using immunoSEQ multiplex PCR, the repertoire was profiled, and TCRdb retains in-frame clones only, with some absent. The repertoire holds 900,000 or so clones, with 17% as singletons. Sequenced material: naive CD4+ T cells from blood. The chain joins TRBV11-2 to TRBJ2-5; D call uncertain. This sequence originates from a woman between 18 and 30 years old in good health. CDR3 nucleotides: TGTGCCAGCAGCATTGGGGTAGAGACCCAGTACTTC. It translates to CASSIGVETQYF. Variable domain in full (rest from reference TRBV11-2 and TRBJ2-5): EAGVAQSPRYKIIEKRQSVAFWCNPISGHATLYWYQQILGQGPKLLIQFQNNGVVDDSQLPKDRFSAERLKGVDSTLKIQPAKLEDSAVYLCASSIGVETQYFGPGTRLLVL.